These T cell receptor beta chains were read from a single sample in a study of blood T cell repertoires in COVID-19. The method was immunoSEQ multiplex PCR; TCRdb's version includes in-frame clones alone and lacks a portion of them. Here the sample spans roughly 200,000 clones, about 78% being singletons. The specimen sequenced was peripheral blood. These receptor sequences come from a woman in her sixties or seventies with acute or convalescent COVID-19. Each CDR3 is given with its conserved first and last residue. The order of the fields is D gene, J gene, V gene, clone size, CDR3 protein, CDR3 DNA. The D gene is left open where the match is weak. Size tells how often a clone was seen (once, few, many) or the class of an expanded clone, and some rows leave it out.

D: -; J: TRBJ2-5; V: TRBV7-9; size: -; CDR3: CASIPSAQETQYF; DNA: TGTGCCAGCATCCCTAGCGCCCAAGAGACCCAGTACTTC
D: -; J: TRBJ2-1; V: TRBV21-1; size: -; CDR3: CASSKPEQGYNEQFF; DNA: TGTGCCAGCAGCAAGCCTGAACAGGGGTACAATGAGCAGTTCTTC
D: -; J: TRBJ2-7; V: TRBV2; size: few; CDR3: CASSEAPGESYEQYF; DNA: TGTGCCAGCAGTGAAGCCCCAGGGGAAAGCTACGAGCAGTACTTC
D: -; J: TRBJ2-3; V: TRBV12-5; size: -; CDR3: CASGTSTDTQYF; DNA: TGTGCTAGTGGAACTAGCACAGATACGCAGTATTTT
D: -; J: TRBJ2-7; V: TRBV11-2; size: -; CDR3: CASSLTPSVTYEQYF; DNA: TGTGCCAGCAGCTTAACCCCTAGCGTAACCTACGAGCAGTACTTC
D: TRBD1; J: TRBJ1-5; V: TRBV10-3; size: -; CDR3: CAISESGQGLGQPQHF; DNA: TGTGCCATCAGTGAATCGGGACAGGGGTTGGGTCAGCCCCAGCATTTT
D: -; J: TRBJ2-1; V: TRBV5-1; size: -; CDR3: CASRFLAGRNEQFF; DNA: TGCGCCAGCAGGTTCTTGGCAGGGCGGAATGAGCAGTTCTTC
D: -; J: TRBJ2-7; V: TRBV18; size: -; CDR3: CASSLPYEQYF; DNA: TGTGCCAGCTCCCTTCCCTACGAGCAGTACTTC
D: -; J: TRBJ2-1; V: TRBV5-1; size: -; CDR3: CASSPDRLNEQFF; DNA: TGCGCCAGCAGCCCAGACAGGCTCAATGAGCAGTTCTTC
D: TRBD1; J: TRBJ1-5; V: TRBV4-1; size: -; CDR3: CASSQVDRGNQPQHF; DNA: TGCGCCAGCAGCCAGGTGGACAGGGGCAATCAGCCCCAGCATTTT
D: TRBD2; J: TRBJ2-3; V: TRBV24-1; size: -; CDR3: CATSDKRLAGYYSTDTQYF; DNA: TGTGCCACCAGTGACAAAAGACTAGCGGGGTACTATAGCACAGATACGCAGTATTTT
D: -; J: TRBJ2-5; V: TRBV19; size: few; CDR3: CASSITIFRETQYF; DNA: TGTGCCAGTAGTATAACTATCTTTCGAGAGACCCAGTACTTC
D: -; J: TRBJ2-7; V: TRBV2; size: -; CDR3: CASSEGTPAYEQYF; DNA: TGTGCCAGCAGTGAAGGGACACCCGCCTACGAGCAGTACTTC
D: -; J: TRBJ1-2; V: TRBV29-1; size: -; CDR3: CSVVTVYGYTF; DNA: TGCAGCGTTGTGACAGTCTATGGCTACACCTTC
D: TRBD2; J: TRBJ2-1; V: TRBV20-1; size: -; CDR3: CSASGLAGYNEQFF; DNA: TGCAGTGCTAGTGGGCTAGCGGGCTACAATGAGCAGTTCTTC
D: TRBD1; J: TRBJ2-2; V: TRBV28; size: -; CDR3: CASGYGTGGIGELFF; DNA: TGTGCCAGCGGTTACGGGACAGGGGGCATCGGGGAGCTGTTTTTT
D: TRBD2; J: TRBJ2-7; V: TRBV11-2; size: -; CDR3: CASSTGTSSYEQYF; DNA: TGTGCCAGCAGCACCGGGACTAGCTCCTACGAGCAGTACTTC
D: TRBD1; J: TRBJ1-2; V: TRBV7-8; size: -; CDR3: CASSFAPGQGFYGYTF; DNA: TGTGCCAGCAGCTTTGCACCGGGACAGGGATTCTATGGCTACACCTTC
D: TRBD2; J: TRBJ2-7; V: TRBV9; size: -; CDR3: CASSVAGGSWYEQYF; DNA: TGTGCCAGCAGCGTAGCCGGCGGGAGTTGGTACGAGCAGTACTTC
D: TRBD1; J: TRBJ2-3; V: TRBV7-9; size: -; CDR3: CASSPTGETDTQYF; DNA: TGTGCCAGCAGCCCGACAGGGGAGACAGATACGCAGTATTTT
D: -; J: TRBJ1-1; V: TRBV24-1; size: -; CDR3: CATRSGDVTEAFF; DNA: TGTGCCACCAGATCCGGGGATGTCACTGAAGCTTTCTTT
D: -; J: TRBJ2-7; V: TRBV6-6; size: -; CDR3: CASSRRYEQYF; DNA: TGTGCCAGCAGTCGACGTTACGAGCAGTACTTC
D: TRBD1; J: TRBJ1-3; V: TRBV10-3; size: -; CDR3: CAIRGQTGNTIYF; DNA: TGTGCCATCAGGGGACAGACTGGAAACACCATATATTTT
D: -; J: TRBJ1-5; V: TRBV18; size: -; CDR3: CASSPVGDNQPQHF; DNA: TGTGCCAGCTCACCAGTAGGGGACAATCAGCCCCAGCATTTT
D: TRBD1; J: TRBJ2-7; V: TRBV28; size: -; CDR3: CASSSAFRTGVYEQYF; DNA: TGTGCCAGCAGCTCGGCTTTTCGGACAGGGGTCTACGAGCAGTACTTC
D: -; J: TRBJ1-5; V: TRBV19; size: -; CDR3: CASNTRGGQSQPQHF; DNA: TGTGCCAGTAACACACGCGGGGGGCAAAGTCAGCCCCAGCATTTT
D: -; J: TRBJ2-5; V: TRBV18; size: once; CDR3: CASSPWGHSQETQYF; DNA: TGTGCCAGCTCACCATGGGGACATTCTCAAGAGACCCAGTACTTC
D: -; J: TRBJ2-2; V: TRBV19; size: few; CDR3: CASSIAGTLNTGELFF; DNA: TGTGCCAGTAGTATCGCCGGGACACTTAACACCGGGGAGCTGTTTTTT
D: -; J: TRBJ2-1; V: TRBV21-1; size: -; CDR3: CASSTSAGGECGEQFF; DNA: TGTGCCAGCAGCACAAGCGCGGGAGGGGAATGTGGTGAGCAGTTCTTC
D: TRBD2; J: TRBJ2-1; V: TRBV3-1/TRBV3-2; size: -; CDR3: CASSKTSGGGNNEQFF; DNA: TGTGCCAGCAGCAAGACTAGCGGTGGGGGGAACAATGAGCAGTTCTTC
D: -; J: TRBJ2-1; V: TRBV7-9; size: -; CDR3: CASSLNRADEQFF; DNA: TGTGCCAGCAGCTTAAACAGGGCGGATGAGCAGTTCTTC
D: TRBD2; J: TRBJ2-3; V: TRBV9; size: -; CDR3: CASSVGPPGGGTDTQYF; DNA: TGTGCCAGCAGCGTAGGTCCCCCGGGAGGGGGCACAGATACGCAGTATTTT
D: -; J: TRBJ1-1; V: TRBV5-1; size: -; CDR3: CASRDSLNTEAFF; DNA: TGCGCCAGCAGAGACAGCCTGAACACTGAAGCTTTCTTT
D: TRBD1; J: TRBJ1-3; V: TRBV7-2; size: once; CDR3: CASSLDQQGVGGNTIYF; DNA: TGTGCCAGCAGCTTAGACCAACAGGGGGTAGGAGGAAACACCATATATTTT
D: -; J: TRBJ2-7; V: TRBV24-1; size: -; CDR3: CATSDRVTYEQYF; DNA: TGTGCCACCAGTGATCGGGTGACCTACGAGCAGTACTTC
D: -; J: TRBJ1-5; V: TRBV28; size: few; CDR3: CASSLSSGRQPQHF; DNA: TGTGCCAGCAGTTTAAGTAGCGGGAGACAGCCCCAGCATTTT
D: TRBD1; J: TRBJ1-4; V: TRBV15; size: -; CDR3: CATSRVTGGGEKLFF; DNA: TGTGCCACCAGCAGGGTAACAGGGGGGGGAGAAAAACTGTTTTTT
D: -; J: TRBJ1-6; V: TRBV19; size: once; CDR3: CASSIAGANSPLHF; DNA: TGTGCCAGTAGTATAGCAGGGGCCAATTCACCCCTCCACTTT
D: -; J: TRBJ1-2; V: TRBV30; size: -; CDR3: CAWRPLTAARFNNYGYTF; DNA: TGTGCCTGGAGGCCTCTTACAGCTGCCAGATTTAATAACTATGGCTACACCTTC
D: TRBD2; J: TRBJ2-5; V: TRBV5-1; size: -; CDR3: CASRSGSPQETQYF; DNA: TGCGCCAGCAGAAGCGGGAGCCCTCAAGAGACCCAGTACTTC
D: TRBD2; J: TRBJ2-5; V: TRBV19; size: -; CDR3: CASTGTSGEETQYF; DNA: TGTGCCAGTACCGGGACTAGCGGAGAAGAGACCCAGTACTTC
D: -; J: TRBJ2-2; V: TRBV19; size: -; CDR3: CASSMGGQDGGELFF; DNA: TGTGCCAGTAGTATGGGGGGGCAAGATGGCGGGGAGCTGTTTTTT
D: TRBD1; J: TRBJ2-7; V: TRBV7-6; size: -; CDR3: CASSLVWTGDLYEQYF; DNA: TGTGCCAGCAGCTTAGTGTGGACAGGAGATTTATACGAGCAGTACTTC
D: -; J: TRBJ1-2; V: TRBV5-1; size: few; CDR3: CASSPGGANYGYTF; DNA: TGCGCCAGCAGCCCCGGGGGGGCGAACTATGGCTACACCTTC
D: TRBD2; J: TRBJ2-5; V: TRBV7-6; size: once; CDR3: CASSLGVAGGQETQYF; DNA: TGTGCCAGCAGCTTAGGGGTAGCGGGAGGGCAGGAGACCCAGTACTTC
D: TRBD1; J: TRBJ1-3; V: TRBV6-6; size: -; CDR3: CASKLTGSGNTIYF; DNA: TGTGCCAGCAAACTGACAGGGTCTGGAAACACCATATATTTT
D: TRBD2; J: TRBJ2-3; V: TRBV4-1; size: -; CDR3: CASSQVLAGGTQYF; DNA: TGCGCCAGCAGCCAAGTGCTAGCGGGAGGTACGCAGTATTTT
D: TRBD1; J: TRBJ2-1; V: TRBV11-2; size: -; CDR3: CASSSTGGYNNEQFF; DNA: TGTGCCAGCAGCTCGACAGGGGGCTATAACAATGAGCAGTTCTTC
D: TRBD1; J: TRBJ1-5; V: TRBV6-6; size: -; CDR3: CASTSSGQGAFQPQHF; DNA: TGTGCCAGCACTTCCTCGGGACAGGGGGCGTTTCAGCCCCAGCATTTT
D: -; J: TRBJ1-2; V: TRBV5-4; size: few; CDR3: CASSLAGGARYGYTF; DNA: TGTGCCAGCAGCTTGGCCGGGGGGGCGCGGTATGGCTACACCTTC
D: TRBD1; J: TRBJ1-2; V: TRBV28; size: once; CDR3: CASSLGQGVYGYTF; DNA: TGTGCCAGCAGTCTGGGACAGGGGGTTTATGGCTACACCTTC
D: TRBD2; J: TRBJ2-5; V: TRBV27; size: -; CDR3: CASSSQREWETQYF; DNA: TGTGCCAGCAGTAGCCAGCGGGAGTGGGAGACCCAGTACTTC
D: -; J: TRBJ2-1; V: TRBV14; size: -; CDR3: CASSQDRVASYNEQFF; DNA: TGTGCCAGCAGCCAAGATCGGGTAGCTTCCTACAATGAGCAGTTCTTC
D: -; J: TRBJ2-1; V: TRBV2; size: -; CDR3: CASSEALLANEQFF; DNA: TGTGCCAGCAGTGAAGCGCTACTAGCAAATGAGCAGTTCTTC
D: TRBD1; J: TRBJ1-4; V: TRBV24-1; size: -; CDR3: CATSGTGTNEKLFF; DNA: TGTGCCACCAGTGGGACAGGGACTAATGAAAAACTGTTTTTT